These 18 T cell receptor beta chains share one sample of origin, sequenced in a study of response to subunit inactivated influenza vaccine. TCRdb re-analysed the RT-PCR reads in MiXCR, keeping a single row per CDR3 protein. This sample has approximately 520,000 distinct CDR3 sequences, with around 25% found just once. The specimen comprised CD4+ T cells sorted from PBMCs, sampled 5 to 6 days after vaccination. The origin of the receptors is a man aged 45 to 65 who received an inactivated influenza vaccine.

Ten or more counts support this clonotype. The rearrangement links TRBV7-3 to TRBJ2-2, with 8 bases lining up with TRBD2. CDR1 SGHTA and CDR2 FQGTGA come from the germline V gene. The CDR3 totals 17 residues. The junction had 9 bases not matched to a gene; V was cut back by 5 bases and J by 1 base. This chain's CDR3 is CASSPWTSLLNTGELFF. CDR3 nucleotide sequence: TGTGCCAGCAGCCCCTGGACTAGCCTGTTGAACACCGGGGAGCTGTTTTTT.

The CDR3 DNA reads TGTGCCAGCAGTTCCGCCCGACGCCCCGTCGTCGAGCAGTACTTC. Encoded protein: CASSSARRPVVEQYF. The J gene is TRBJ2-7, the V gene TRBV6-2 or TRBV6-3; D unresolved. Trimming removed 4 bases from V and 6 bases from J, with 19 bases in between. This CDR3 contains 15 residues. Germline values: CDR1 MNHEY, CDR2 SVGEGT.

The gene calls are TRBV7-2 and TRBJ1-5; the D gene is possibly TRBD1 (5 bases). The CDR3 is made up of 15 amino acids. Trimming left V 5 bases short and J 5 bases short, with 16 bases between. Per the germline V gene, CDR1 is SGHTA and CDR2 is FQGNSA. The DNA for the CDR3 is TGTGCCAGCAGCCCGGACACCTCGTTTTATCAGCCCCAGCATTTT. As protein: CASSPDTSFYQPQHF.

This clonotype was counted between two and nine times. The chain carries TRBV15 and TRBJ1-5, with D possibly TRBD1 on 5 matching bases. The CDR3 length is 15 residues. Trimming took 0 bases from V and 2 from J, leaving 8 bases between them. Germline V gives CDR1 LNHNV, CDR2 YYDKDF (reference sequence). The CDR3 spells CATSRDRVGNQPQHF. The DNA of the CDR3 is TGTGCCACCAGCAGAGACAGGGTGGGCAATCAGCCCCAGCATTTT.

The genes are TRBV9 and TRBJ2-3; 13 bases are shared with TRBD2. Germline trimming cut 2 bases from V and 2 bases from J; bases unmatched to any gene: 8. The CDR3 has 18 residues. Germline V gives CDR1 SGDLS, CDR2 YYNGEE. In DNA form, the CDR3 reads TGTGCCAGCAGCGTGTCGCCGGGACTAGCGGGGTTCACAGATACGCAGTATTTT. This codes for CASSVSPGLAGFTDTQYF.

This clonotype turned up a few times. The chain combines TRBV27 with TRBJ1-1, with 8 bases lining up with TRBD1. The CDR3 runs to 15 residues. The junction had 2 bases not matched to a gene; V was cut back by 2 bases and J by 0 bases. CDR1 and CDR2 from the germline V gene are MNHEY and SMNVEV (reference sequence). The CDR3 DNA reads as TGTGCCAGCAGTTTAAAGGACAGGGTGAACACTGAAGCTTTCTTT. Its protein is CASSLKDRVNTEAFF.

This clonotype was recorded a few times. J is TRBJ1-2 and V is TRBV30, with D hard to call. Trimming pared 4 bases from V and 6 bases from J, leaving 12 bases between. Germline CDR1 is GTSNPN and CDR2 is SVGIG (reference sequence). The CDR3 has 12 residues. The CDR3 nucleotides read TGTGCCTGGACGCGGGGTATCGATGGCTACACCTTC. This gives the protein CAWTRGIDGYTF. Full variable domain (missing parts from reference TRBV30 and TRBJ1-2): SQTIHQWPATLVQPVGSPLSLECTVEGTSNPNLYWYRQAAGRGLQLLFYSVGIGQISSEVPQNLSASRPQDRQFILSSKKLLLSDSGFYLCAWTRGIDGYTFGSGTRLTVV.

This clonotype was detected only a few times. The chain combines TRBV19 with TRBJ2-4; 7 bases are a match to TRBD1. Trimming took 5 bases from V and 0 from J; bases not matched to a gene: 10. This CDR3 comprises 17 residues. Germline CDR1 LNHDA, CDR2 SQIVND (reference sequence). The CDR3 nucleotides are TGTGCCAGTAGTCCACGGACAGGCGTGGGAGCCAAAAACATTCAGTACTTC. The encoded protein is CASSPRTGVGAKNIQYF. Full variable domain (rest looked up from reference TRBV19 and TRBJ2-4): DGGITQSPKYLFRKEGQNVTLSCEQNLNHDAMYWYRQDPGQGLRLIYYSQIVNDFQKGDIAEGYSVSREKKESFPLTVTSAQKNPTAFYLCASSPRTGVGAKNIQYFGAGTRLSVL.

This clonotype was detected only a few times. The chain employs TRBV29-1 and TRBJ1-2; possibly TRBD1 for D (6 bases). The CDR3 runs 13 residues. V shed 5 bases and J shed 6 bases, with 16 bases lying between them. The germline V gene encodes CDR1 SQVTM and CDR2 ANQGSEA. CDR3 sequence: CSVKQGGDHGYTF. The DNA for the CDR3 is TGCAGCGTTAAACAGGGAGGGGACCATGGCTACACCTTC.

The chain carries TRBV7-9 and TRBJ1-4; D is undetermined. The CDR3 is made up of 14 amino acids. The germline V gene has CDR1 SEHNR and CDR2 FQNEAQ (reference sequence). The V and J ends lost 5 bases and 8 bases respectively, with 15 bases between them. CDR3 region: CASSNSISGEKLFF. The CDR3 DNA sequence: TGTGCCAGCAGCAATTCGATCTCCGGGGAAAAACTGTTTTTT. The whole variable domain, filled in from reference TRBV7-9 and TRBJ1-4, reads DTGVSQNPRHKITKRGQNVTFRCDPISEHNRLYWYRQTLGQGPEFLTYFQNEAQLEKSRLLSDRFSAERPKGSFSTLEIQRTEQGDSAMYLCASSNSISGEKLFFGSGTQLSVL.

The table lists this clonotype with a few counts. The CDR3 DNA sequence: TGTGCCAGCACCCCGGTGGTCGGGGAGCTGTTTTTT. Protein product: CASTPVVGELFF. This chain connects TRBV12-3 or TRBV12-4 to TRBJ2-2; D is unresolved. The CDR3 is 12 residues long. The germline V and J ends were trimmed by 7 bases and 7 bases, with 10 bases remaining between them.

The chain combines TRBV4-3 with TRBJ1-5; TRBD1 matches 7 bases. The CDR3 loop spans 14 amino acids. The V gene end was trimmed by 4 bases and the J gene end by 4 bases; junction bases not matched to a gene: 4. The germline gives CDR1 LGHNA, CDR2 YSLEER. The CDR3: CASSRQTGNQPQHF. The DNA of the CDR3 is TGCGCCAGCAGCCGCCAGACAGGGAATCAGCCCCAGCATTTT.

This clonotype was counted a few times. The rearrangement uses TRBV11-1 and TRBJ2-3; TRBD2 aligns across 9 bases. V shed 6 bases and J 0 bases; nucleotides not matched to a gene: 13. There are 18 residues in the CDR3. Germline V gene data show CDR1 as SGHAT and CDR2 as FQDESV (reference sequence). The CDR3 loop reads CASSQLSGSLISTDTQYF. CDR3 bases: TGTGCCAGCAGTCAACTTAGCGGGAGTTTGATTAGCACAGATACGCAGTATTTT.

This clonotype was seen a few times. The chain joins TRBV11-2 to TRBJ2-7, with 10 bases that match TRBD1. J was trimmed by 7 bases and V by 4 bases; bases with no gene match: 10. The germline gives CDR1 SGHAT, CDR2 FQNNGV. CDR3 length: 15 residues. CDR3 sequence reads: CASSSPRQGAKEQYF. In nucleotides, the CDR3 is TGTGCCAGCAGCTCCCCACGACAGGGGGCGAAAGAGCAGTACTTC. Based on the CDR3 plus reference TRBV11-2 and TRBJ2-7, the full variable domain is EAGVAQSPRYKIIEKRQSVAFWCNPISGHATLYWYQQILGQGPKLLIQFQNNGVVDDSQLPKDRFSAERLKGVDSTLKIQPAKLEDSAVYLCASSSPRQGAKEQYFGPGTRLTVT.

The chain carries TRBV6-1 and TRBJ2-1; TRBD1 aligns across 7 bases. After removal of 6 bases from V and 0 bases from J, the junction contained 5 bases not matched to a gene. There are 15 residues in the CDR3. The germline V gene encodes CDR1 MNHNS and CDR2 SASEGT. In nucleotides, the CDR3 is TGTGCCAGCAGAACCGACAGGGCCTCCTACAATGAGCAGTTCTTC. Amino acids: CASRTDRASYNEQFF.

The chain joins TRBV6-2 or TRBV6-3 to TRBJ1-2; D is perhaps TRBD1 (5 bases). The CDR3 has 14 residues. Trimming took 6 bases from V and 4 from J, leaving 15 bases between them. CDR1 is MNHEY and CDR2 is SVGEGT in the germline V gene. The CDR3 coding sequence is TGTGCCAGCAGCGAACTCAGGGATATCTATGGCTACACCTTC. Residues: CASSELRDIYGYTF.

The chain links TRBV6-1 to TRBJ1-1; tentative D call: TRBD1 (5 bases). Trimming shortened V by 4 bases and J by 1 base, and 13 bases separated the two germline ends. The germline CDR1 and CDR2 sequences are MNHNS and SASEGT. This CDR3 contains 15 residues. The CDR3 loop reads CASSGRGTSNTEAFF. Here the CDR3 DNA reads TGTGCCAGCAGTGGTCGTGGGACGTCGAACACTGAAGCTTTCTTT.

Only a few counts were recorded for this clonotype. This chain uses TRBV7-2 with TRBJ2-1; D possibly corresponds to TRBD1 (6 bases). Trimming took 5 bases from V and 6 from J, leaving 11 bases between them. CDR1 and CDR2 from the germline V gene are SGHTA and FQGNSA. The length of the CDR3 is 13 residues. For the CDR3, the DNA is TGTGCCAGCAGCCCGGGACAAGCCAATGAGCAGTTCTTC. This codes for CASSPGQANEQFF.